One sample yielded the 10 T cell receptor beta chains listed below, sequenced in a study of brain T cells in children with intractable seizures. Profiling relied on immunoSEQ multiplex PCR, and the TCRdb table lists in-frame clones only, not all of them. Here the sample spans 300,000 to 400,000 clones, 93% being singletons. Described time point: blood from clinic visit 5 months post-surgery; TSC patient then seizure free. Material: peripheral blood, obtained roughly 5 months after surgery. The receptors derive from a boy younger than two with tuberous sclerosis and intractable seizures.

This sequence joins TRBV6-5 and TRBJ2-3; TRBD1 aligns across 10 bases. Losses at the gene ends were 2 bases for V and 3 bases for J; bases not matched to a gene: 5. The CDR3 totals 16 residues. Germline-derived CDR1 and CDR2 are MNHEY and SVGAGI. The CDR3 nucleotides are TGTGCCAGCAGTTACGCGTGGACAGGGGGGACAGATACGCAGTATTTT. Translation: CASSYAWTGGTDTQYF.

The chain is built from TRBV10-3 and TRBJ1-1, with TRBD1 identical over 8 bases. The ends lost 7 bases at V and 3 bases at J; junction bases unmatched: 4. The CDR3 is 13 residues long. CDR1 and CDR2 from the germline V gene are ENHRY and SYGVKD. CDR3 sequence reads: CAITPDRDTEAFF. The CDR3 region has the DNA TGTGCCATCACCCCGGACAGGGACACTGAAGCTTTCTTT.

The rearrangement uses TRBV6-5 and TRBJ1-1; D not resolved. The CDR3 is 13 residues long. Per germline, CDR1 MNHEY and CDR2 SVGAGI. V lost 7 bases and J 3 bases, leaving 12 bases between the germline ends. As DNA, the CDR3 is TGTGCCAGCAATTGGGAAAGGGACACTGAAGCTTTCTTT. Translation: CASNWERDTEAFF.

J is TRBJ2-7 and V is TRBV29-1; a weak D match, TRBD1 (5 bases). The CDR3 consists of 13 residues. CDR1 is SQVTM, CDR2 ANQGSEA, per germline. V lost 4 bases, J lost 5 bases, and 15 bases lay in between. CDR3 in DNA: TGCAGCGTTGGGAAGGCAGGGCCGGACGAGCAGTACTTC. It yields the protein CSVGKAGPDEQYF.

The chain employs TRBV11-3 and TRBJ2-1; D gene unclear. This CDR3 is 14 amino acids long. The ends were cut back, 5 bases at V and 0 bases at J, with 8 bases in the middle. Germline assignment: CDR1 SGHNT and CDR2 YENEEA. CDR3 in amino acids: CASSPRSSYNEQFF. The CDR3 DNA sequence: TGTGCCAGCAGCCCTAGAAGCTCCTACAATGAGCAGTTCTTC.

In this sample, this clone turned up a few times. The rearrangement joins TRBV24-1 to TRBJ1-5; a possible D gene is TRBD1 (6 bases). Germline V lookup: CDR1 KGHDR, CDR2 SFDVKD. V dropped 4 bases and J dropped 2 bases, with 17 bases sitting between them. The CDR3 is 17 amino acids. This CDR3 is CATSERLGGNGNQPQHF. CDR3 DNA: TGTGCCACCAGTGAGCGACTAGGGGGTAATGGCAATCAGCCCCAGCATTTT.

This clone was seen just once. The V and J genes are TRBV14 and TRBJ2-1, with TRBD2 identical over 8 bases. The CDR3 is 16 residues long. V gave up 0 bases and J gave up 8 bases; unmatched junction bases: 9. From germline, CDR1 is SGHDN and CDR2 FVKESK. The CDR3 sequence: CASSQDLREARYEQFF. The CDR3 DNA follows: TGTGCCAGCAGCCAAGACTTGCGGGAGGCGAGGTATGAGCAGTTCTTC.

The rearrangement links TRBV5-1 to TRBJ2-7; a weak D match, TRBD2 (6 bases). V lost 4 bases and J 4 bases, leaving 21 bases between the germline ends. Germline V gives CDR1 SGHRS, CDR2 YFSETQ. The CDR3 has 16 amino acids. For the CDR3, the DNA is TGCGCCAGCAGCGGGGAGGACCGGCCACGGTCTTACGAGCAGTACTTC. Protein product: CASSGEDRPRSYEQYF.

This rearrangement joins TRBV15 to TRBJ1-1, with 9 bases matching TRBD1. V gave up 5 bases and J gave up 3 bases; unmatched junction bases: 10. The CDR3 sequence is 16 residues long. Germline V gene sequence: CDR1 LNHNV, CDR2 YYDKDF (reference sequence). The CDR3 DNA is TGTGCCACCAGCCGTGGTGGAGGACAGGGGCACACTGAAGCTTTCTTT. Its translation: CATSRGGGQGHTEAFF.

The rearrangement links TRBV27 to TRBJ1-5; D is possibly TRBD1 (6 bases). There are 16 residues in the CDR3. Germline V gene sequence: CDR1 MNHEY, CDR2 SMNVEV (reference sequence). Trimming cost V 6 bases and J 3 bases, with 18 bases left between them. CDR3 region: CASSPLQGTHNQPQHF. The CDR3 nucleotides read TGTGCCAGCAGCCCATTACAGGGAACCCACAATCAGCCCCAGCATTTT.